The subject of this entry is one T cell receptor beta chain. The germline V and J ends were trimmed by 6 bases and 5 bases, with 7 bases remaining between them. Germline lookup yields CDR1 MNHEY and CDR2 SMNVEV (reference sequence). The CDR3 has 11 amino acids. Measured with immunoSEQ multiplex PCR; TCRdb has only the in-frame clones, and not every one. Among 35,000 to 45,000 clones listed, around 90% were seen once. This record comes from a study of OX40 agonist ivuxolimab in advanced cancers. Across the whole study: Dosing consisted of intravenous ivuxolimab at 0.01 to 10 mg/kg every 2 weeks. Partial responses were achieved by three patients, one with hepatocellular carcinoma and two with cutaneous melanoma.

The sample in question was CD4+ or CD8+ T cells sorted from blood, obtained in a trial of the OX40 agonist ivuxolimab. The sequence was collected from an adult with an advanced solid tumor such as melanoma, head and neck, liver or kidney cancer. The genes are TRBV27 and TRBJ1-2, with no clear D. The CDR3 DNA sequence: TGTGCCAGCAGGGACTATTATGGCTACACCTTC. Residues: CASRDYYGYTF.